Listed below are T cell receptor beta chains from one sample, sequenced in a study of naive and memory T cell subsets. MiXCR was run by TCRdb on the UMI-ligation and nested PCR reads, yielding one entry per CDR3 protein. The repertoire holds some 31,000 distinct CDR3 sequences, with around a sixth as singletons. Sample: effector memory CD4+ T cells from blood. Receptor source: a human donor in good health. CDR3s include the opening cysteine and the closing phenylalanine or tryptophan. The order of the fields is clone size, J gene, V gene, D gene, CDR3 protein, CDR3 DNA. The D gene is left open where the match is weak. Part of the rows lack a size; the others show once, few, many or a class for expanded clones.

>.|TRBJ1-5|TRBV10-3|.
CAIQGQRNQPQHF
TGTGCCATCCAGGGGCAGCGTAATCAGCCCCAGCATTTT
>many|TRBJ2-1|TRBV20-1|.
CSARDPSYYNEQFF
TGCAGTGCTAGAGACCCTAGTTACTACAATGAGCAGTTCTTC
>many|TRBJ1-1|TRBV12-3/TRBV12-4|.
CASSLGAKTEAFF
TGTGCCAGCAGTTTAGGAGCAAAGACTGAAGCTTTCTTT
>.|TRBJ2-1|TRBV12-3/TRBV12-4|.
CASSPGTSLIAEQFF
TGTGCCAGCAGTCCCGGGACTTCCCTCATAGCTGAGCAGTTCTTC
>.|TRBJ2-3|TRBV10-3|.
CAITAGNTQYF
TGTGCCATCACCGCGGGAAATACGCAGTATTTT
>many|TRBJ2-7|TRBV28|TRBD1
CASSLAGTGVYEQYF
TGTGCCAGCAGTTTAGCCGGGACAGGGGTCTACGAGCAGTACTTC
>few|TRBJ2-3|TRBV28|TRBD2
CASAGGRFGTDTQYF
TGTGCCAGCGCCGGCGGGAGGTTCGGCACAGATACGCAGTATTTT
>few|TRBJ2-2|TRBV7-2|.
CASSLDSGIVTGELFF
TGTGCCAGCAGCTTAGATTCAGGGATAGTTACCGGGGAGCTGTTTTTT
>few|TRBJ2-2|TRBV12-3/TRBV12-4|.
CASSLTRTQGTNTGELFF
TGTGCCAGCAGTTTAACCCGGACACAGGGAACGAACACCGGGGAGCTGTTTTTT
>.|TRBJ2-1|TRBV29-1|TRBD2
CSVTGTRYNEQFF
TGCAGCGTCACCGGGACTAGATACAATGAGCAGTTCTTC
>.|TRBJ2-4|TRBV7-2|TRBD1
CASSSKGAGTNIQYF
TGTGCCAGCAGCTCCAAGGGGGCAGGGACAAACATTCAGTACTTC
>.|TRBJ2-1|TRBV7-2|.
CASSSRVEQFF
TGTGCCAGCAGCTCTCGGGTTGAGCAGTTCTTC
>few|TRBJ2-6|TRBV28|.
CASSHRKGSGANVLTF
TGTGCCAGCAGTCACCGGAAAGGGTCTGGGGCCAACGTCCTGACTTTC
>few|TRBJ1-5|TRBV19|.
CASSILSFRLHF
TGTGCCAGTAGTATTTTATCGTTTCGGTTGCATTTT
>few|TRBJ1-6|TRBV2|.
CASRWQRARNSPLHF
TGTGCCAGCAGGTGGCAGCGCGCTAGAAATTCACCCCTCCACTTT
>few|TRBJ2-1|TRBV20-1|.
CSARPETRLLFEQFF
TGCAGTGCTAGGCCGGAGACTAGGCTGTTGTTTGAGCAGTTCTTC
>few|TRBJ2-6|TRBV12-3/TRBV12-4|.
CASSKGLGLNSGANVLTF
TGTGCCAGCAGTAAAGGACTGGGACTGAACTCTGGGGCCAACGTCCTGACTTTC
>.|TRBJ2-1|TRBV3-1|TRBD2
CASSPSGRIANEQFF
TGTGCCAGCAGCCCCAGCGGGAGGATAGCCAATGAGCAGTTCTTC
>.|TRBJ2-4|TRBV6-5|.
CASSYRGLAKNIQYF
TGTGCCAGCAGTTACAGGGGACTAGCCAAAAACATTCAGTACTTC
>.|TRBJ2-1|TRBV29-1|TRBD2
CSVPSSGRIDEQFF
TGCAGCGTTCCGTCTAGCGGGAGAATCGATGAGCAGTTCTTC
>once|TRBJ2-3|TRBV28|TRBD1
CASRAGGDASDTQYF
TGTGCCAGCAGGGCAGGGGGCGACGCTTCAGATACGCAGTATTTT
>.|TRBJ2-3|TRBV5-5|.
CASSLRTPGAGQYF
TGTGCCAGCAGCCTACGGACCCCCGGCGCCGGGCAGTATTTT
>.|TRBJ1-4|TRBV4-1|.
CASSQAGRNEKLFF
TGCGCCAGCAGCCAAGCCGGACGTAATGAAAAACTGTTTTTT
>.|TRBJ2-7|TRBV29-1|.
CSVGSGPPYEQYF
TGCAGCGTTGGATCGGGGCCCCCCTACGAGCAGTACTTC
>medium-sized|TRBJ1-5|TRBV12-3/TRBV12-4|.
CASSIGVLNQPQHF
TGTGCCAGCAGTATAGGGGTGTTGAATCAGCCCCAGCATTTT
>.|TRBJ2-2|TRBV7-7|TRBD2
CASSSGTRNTGELFF
TGTGCTAGCAGCTCCGGGACTAGGAACACCGGGGAGCTGTTTTTT
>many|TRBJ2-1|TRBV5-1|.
CASSTGGVAEGYEQFF
TGCGCCAGCAGCACTGGGGGAGTAGCGGAGGGCTATGAGCAGTTCTTC
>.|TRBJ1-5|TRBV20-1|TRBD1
CSALGYRGDQPQHF
TGCAGTGCTCTTGGATACAGGGGAGATCAGCCCCAGCATTTT
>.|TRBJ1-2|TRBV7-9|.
CASSLISYGYTF
TGTGCCAGCAGCTTAATAAGCTATGGCTACACCTTC
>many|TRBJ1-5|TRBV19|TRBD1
CASSIGTGGGQPQHF
TGTGCCAGTAGTATTGGGACAGGGGGCGGTCAGCCCCAGCATTTT
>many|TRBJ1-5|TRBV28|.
CASRKQGISAQHF
TGTGCCAGCAGAAAACAGGGTATCTCGGCCCAGCATTTT
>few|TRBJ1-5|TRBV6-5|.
CASSPDYSNQPQHF
TGTGCCAGCAGCCCGGACTATAGCAATCAGCCCCAGCATTTT
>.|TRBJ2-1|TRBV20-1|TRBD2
CSARDILAGAAEQFF
TGCAGTGCTAGAGATATCCTAGCGGGAGCAGCTGAGCAGTTCTTC
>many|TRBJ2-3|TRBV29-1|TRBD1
CSVETGKGDTQYF
TGCAGCGTTGAGACAGGGAAAGGAGATACGCAGTATTTT
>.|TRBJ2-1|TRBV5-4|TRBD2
CASSPRLAPNEQFF
TGTGCCAGCAGCCCCAGACTAGCGCCCAATGAGCAGTTCTTC
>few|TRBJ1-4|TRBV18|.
CASSPPAGGSEKLFF
TGTGCCAGCTCACCACCAGCCGGGGGTAGTGAAAAACTGTTTTTT
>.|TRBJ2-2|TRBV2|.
CASRVAEAGELFF
TGTGCCAGCAGAGTCGCGGAAGCCGGGGAGCTGTTTTTT
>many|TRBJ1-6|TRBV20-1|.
CSASPSRNSPLHF
TGCAGTGCTTCTCCATCTCGTAATTCACCCCTCCACTTT
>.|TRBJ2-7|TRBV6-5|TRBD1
CASARQGGSYEQYF
TGTGCCAGCGCTCGACAGGGGGGGTCCTACGAGCAGTACTTC
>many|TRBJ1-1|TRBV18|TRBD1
CASSPPKGQMNTEAFF
TGTGCCAGCTCACCACCGAAGGGACAGATGAACACTGAAGCTTTCTTT
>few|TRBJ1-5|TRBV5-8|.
CASSLVGPAGNQPQHF
TGTGCCAGCAGCTTGGTGGGACCCGCAGGCAATCAGCCCCAGCATTTT
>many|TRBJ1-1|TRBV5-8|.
CASSTRQVILFGAFF
TGTGCCAGCAGCACCAGACAGGTTATCCTCTTCGGAGCTTTCTTT